Shown below are 18 T cell receptor beta chains from a single sample sequenced in a study of blood T cell repertoires in COVID-19. Clones were read by immunoSEQ multiplex PCR, and TCRdb kept only the in-frame ones, dropping some. The sample yields 200,000 to 250,000 clones, around 90% seen once. Sequenced material: PBMCs or T cells enriched from blood (not recorded which). These receptors all stem from a woman under 30 who had recovered from COVID-19.

The chain joins TRBV27 to TRBJ1-2; perhaps TRBD1 as D (6 bases). The germline V and J ends were trimmed by 6 bases and 8 bases, with 10 bases remaining between them. Germline CDR1 MNHEY, CDR2 SMNVEV (reference sequence). The CDR3 has 11 residues. In nucleotides, the CDR3 is TGTGCCAGCAGGGGGGGGCGAGGCTACACCTTC. Amino acids: CASRGGRGYTF.

The chain uses TRBV27 and TRBJ2-3; possible D gene TRBD1, 5 bases. This CDR3 comprises 14 residues. With 9 bases removed from V and 3 bases from J, the gap between germline ends came to 16 bases. CDR1 and CDR2 from the germline V gene are MNHEY and SMNVEV (reference sequence). The CDR3 coding sequence is TGTGCCAGTGGCGTAGGGGTAGGGACAGATACGCAGTATTTT. This encodes CASGVGVGTDTQYF.

This clone was picked up one time. This chain joins TRBV28 and TRBJ1-5; 9 nucleotides line up with TRBD1. J lost 6 bases, V lost 3 bases, and 9 bases had no gene match. From germline, CDR1 is MDHEN and CDR2 SYDVKM. The CDR3 spans 16 residues. CDR3 sequence: CASSLDSGTGFQPQHF. The CDR3 DNA sequence: TGTGCCAGCAGTTTGGATTCCGGGACAGGGTTTCAGCCCCAGCATTTT.

The CDR3 loop reads CASSLSGRVYNEQFF. DNA of the CDR3: TGTGCCAGCAGCTTGTCAGGCAGGGTTTACAATGAGCAGTTCTTC. The rearrangement uses TRBV11-3 and TRBJ2-1, with TRBD1 as a possible D gene (5 bases). Deletions cut 3 bases from V and 4 bases from J, with 13 bases between. CDR1 and CDR2 (germline): SGHNT, YENEEA. This CDR3 contains 15 residues. The entire variable domain, with the rest obtained from reference TRBV11-3 and TRBJ2-1, is as follows: EAGVVQSPRYKIIEKKQPVAFWCNPISGHNTLYWYLQNLGQGPELLIRYENEEAVDDSQLPKDRFSAERLKGVDSTLKIQPAELGDSAVYLCASSLSGRVYNEQFFGPGTRLTVL.

This clone was recorded a few times. J is TRBJ2-1 and V is TRBV13; 10 nucleotides match TRBD2. V gave up 0 bases and J gave up 15 bases; unmatched junction bases: 5. The CDR3 has 13 residues. In germline, CDR1 is PRHDT, CDR2 FYEKMQ (reference sequence). DNA for the CDR3: TGTGCCAGCAGCTTAGGCGCTAGCGGGGGATCGTTCTTC. The encoded protein is CASSLGASGGSFF.

The chain employs TRBV27 and TRBJ2-3; TRBD2 agrees at 14 bases. The CDR3 is 19 residues long. Germline CDR1 is MNHEY and CDR2 is SMNVEV (reference sequence). V shed 8 bases, J shed 1 base, and the junction held 14 bases outside the gene matches. The CDR3 spells CASCELTSGGAPCTDTQYF. The CDR3 nucleotides are TGTGCCAGCTGTGAATTGACTAGCGGGGGGGCCCCCTGCACAGATACGCAGTATTTT.

CDR3 residues: CASRSNYEQYF. CDR3 coding DNA: TGTGCCAGCAGATCTAACTACGAGCAGTACTTC. The chain employs TRBV3-1 (or the pseudogene TRBV3-2) and TRBJ2-7; D uncertain. Trimming stripped 6 bases from V and 3 bases from J, with 6 bases between. Germline V gives CDR1 LGHDT, CDR2 YNNKEL (reference sequence). CDR3 length: 11 residues.

This clone is a singleton in its sample. This chain uses TRBV6-5 with TRBJ2-5; tentative D call: TRBD1 (5 bases). The CDR3 loop spans 15 amino acids. V was cut by 0 bases and J by 5 bases, with 13 bases left in between. CDR1 MNHEY and CDR2 SVGAGI come from the germline V gene. CDR3 residues: CASSYSTRAKETQYF. DNA of the CDR3: TGTGCCAGCAGTTACTCGACCAGGGCCAAGGAGACCCAGTACTTC.

In DNA, the CDR3 is TGCGCCAGCAGCCAGAAAGACAGGGATGAAGCTTTCTTT. Translation: CASSQKDRDEAFF. The V and J genes are TRBV4-1 and TRBJ1-1, with 7 bases matching TRBD1. The V segment lost 3 bases and the J segment 7 bases; nucleotides outside the gene matches: 5. The CDR3 is made up of 13 amino acids. Germline V gives CDR1 MGHRA, CDR2 YSYEKL.

The chain joins TRBV19 to TRBJ2-2, with D possibly matching TRBD1 (5 bases). Germline CDR1 reads LNHDA; CDR2 reads SQIVND (reference sequence). Trimming removed 7 bases at V and 1 base at J, with 10 bases between. The length of the CDR3 is 14 residues. The CDR3 spells CASIRQGNTGELFF. CDR3 DNA: TGTGCCAGTATTAGGCAGGGGAACACCGGGGAGCTGTTTTTT.

This chain joins TRBV4-1 and TRBJ1-4; 10 bases are a match to TRBD1. The CDR3 runs to 17 residues. The germline V gene has CDR1 MGHRA and CDR2 YSYEKL. Trimming cost V 4 bases and J 4 bases; bases outside gene matches: 9. The CDR3 protein is CASSRGTGEGVNEKLFF. The CDR3 DNA is TGCGCCAGCAGCCGGGGGACAGGGGAGGGGGTTAATGAAAAACTGTTTTTT.

The J gene is TRBJ1-3, the V gene TRBV28; the D gene is possibly TRBD1 (5 bases). CDR1 and CDR2 (germline): MDHEN, SYDVKM. CDR3 size: 15 residues. V was pared by 5 bases and J by 4 bases, with 15 bases between. Here the CDR3 reads CASSGGLLPGNTIYF. DNA of the CDR3: TGTGCCAGCAGTGGGGGACTGCTGCCGGGAAACACCATATATTTT.

V gene TRBV5-6 combines with J gene TRBJ1-2; the D gene is possibly TRBD1 (5 bases). The CDR3 runs 11 residues. CDR1 SGHDT and CDR2 YYEEEE come from the germline V gene. V was clipped by 4 bases and J by 5 bases, with 6 bases between them. In DNA, the CDR3 is TGTGCCAGCAGCCCAGGGTATGGCTACACCTTC. This encodes CASSPGYGYTF.

The chain employs TRBV9 and TRBJ2-2, with TRBD1 identical over 9 bases. The length of the CDR3 is 18 residues. V was pared by 0 bases and J by 6 bases, with 12 bases of the junction left unmatched. CDR1 and CDR2 from the germline V gene are SGDLS and YYNGEE. The CDR3: CASSVATGGGGYAGELFF. The DNA of the CDR3 is TGTGCCAGCAGCGTAGCTACAGGGGGCGGTGGTTATGCCGGGGAGCTGTTTTTT. Complete variable domain (other parts from reference TRBV9 and TRBJ2-2): DSGVTQTPKHLITATGQRVTLRCSPRSGDLSVYWYQQSLDQGLQFLIQYYNGEERAKGNILERFSAQQFPDLHSELNLSSLELGDSALYFCASSVATGGGGYAGELFFGEGSRLTVL.

The V and J genes are TRBV7-8 and TRBJ1-4, with TRBD1 as a possible D gene (6 bases). Trimming stripped 8 bases from V and 8 bases from J, with 15 bases between. In germline, CDR1 is SGHVS, CDR2 FQNEAQ. The length of the CDR3 is 13 residues. The CDR3 here is CASRLGQREKLFF. The CDR3 bases are TGTGCCAGCCGACTTGGACAGCGAGAAAAACTGTTTTTT. The full variable domain, with the rest looked up from reference TRBV7-8 and TRBJ1-4, is GAGVSQSPRYKVAKRGQDVALRCDPISGHVSLFWYQQALGQGPEFLTYFQNEAQLDKSGLPSDRFFAERPEGSVSTLKIQRTQQEDSAVYLCASRLGQREKLFFGSGTQLSVL.

The CDR3 region is CASSLDQAGVTDTQYF. CDR3 DNA sequence: TGTGCCAGCAGCTTAGACCAAGCGGGAGTGACAGATACGCAGTATTTT. The chain recombines TRBV7-9 with TRBJ2-3; 8 bases align to TRBD2. CDR3 length: 16 residues. In germline, CDR1 is SEHNR, CDR2 FQNEAQ (reference sequence). V lost 1 base to trimming and J lost 3 bases; unmatched junction nucleotides: 6.

This chain connects TRBV5-1 to TRBJ1-4, with TRBD1 matching over 8 bases. From germline, CDR1 is SGHRS and CDR2 YFSETQ. Losses at the gene ends were 3 bases for V and 7 bases for J; bases not matched to a gene: 8. This CDR3 has 15 residues. CDR3 DNA sequence: TGCGCCAGCAGCTCCGGACAGGGAGGGAGTGAAAAACTGTTTTTT. This translates into CASSSGQGGSEKLFF.

CDR3 loop: CASSSYLAEKTYNEQFF. The DNA of the CDR3 is TGTGCCAGCAGTTCGTATTTAGCGGAGAAAACCTACAATGAGCAGTTCTTC. The chain employs TRBV27 and TRBJ2-1, with a tentative D call TRBD2 (6 bases). Trimming pared 4 bases from V and 2 bases from J, leaving 18 bases between. Per the germline V gene, CDR1 is MNHEY and CDR2 is SMNVEV (reference sequence). CDR3 length equals 17 residues.